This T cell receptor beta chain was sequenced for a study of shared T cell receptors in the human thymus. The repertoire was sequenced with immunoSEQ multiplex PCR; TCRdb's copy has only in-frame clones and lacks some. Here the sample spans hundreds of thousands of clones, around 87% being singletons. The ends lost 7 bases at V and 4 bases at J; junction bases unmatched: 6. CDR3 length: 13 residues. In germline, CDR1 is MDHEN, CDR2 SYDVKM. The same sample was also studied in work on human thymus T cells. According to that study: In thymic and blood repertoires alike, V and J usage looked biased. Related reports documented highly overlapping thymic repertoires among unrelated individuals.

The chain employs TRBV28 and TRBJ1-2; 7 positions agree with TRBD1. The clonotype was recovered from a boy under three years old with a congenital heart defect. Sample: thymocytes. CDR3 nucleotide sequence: TGTGCCAGCACCCCGGGACAGCCCTATGGCTACACCTTC. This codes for CASTPGQPYGYTF.